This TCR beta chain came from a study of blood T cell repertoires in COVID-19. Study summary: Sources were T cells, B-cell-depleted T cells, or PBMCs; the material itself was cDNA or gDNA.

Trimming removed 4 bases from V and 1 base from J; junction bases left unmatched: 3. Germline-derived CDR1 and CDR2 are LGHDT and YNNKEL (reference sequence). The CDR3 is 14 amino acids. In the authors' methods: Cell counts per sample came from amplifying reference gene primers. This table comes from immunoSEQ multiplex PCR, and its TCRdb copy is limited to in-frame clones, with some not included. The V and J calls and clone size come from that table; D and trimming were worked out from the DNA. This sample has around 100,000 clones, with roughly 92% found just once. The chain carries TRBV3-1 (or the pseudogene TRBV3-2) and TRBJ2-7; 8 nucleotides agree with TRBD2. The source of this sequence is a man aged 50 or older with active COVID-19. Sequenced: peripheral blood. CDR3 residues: CASSPGGDSYEQYF. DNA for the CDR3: TGTGCCAGCAGCCCCGGGGGGGATTCCTACGAGCAGTACTTC.